This T cell receptor (beta chain) was retrieved from a study of T-cell reconstitution after alpha-beta-depleted transplantation in children. The TCRbeta library was prepared with unique molecular identifiers. TCRdb re-called the PCR reads through MiXCR, storing one row per CDR3 protein. In the table there are about 360,000 distinct CDR3 sequences, 13% of which are singletons. The clonotype was recovered from a human donor who donated a stem cell graft to a child with Fanconi anemia. The sequencing used PBMCs, collected from the stem cell graft.

Here the CDR3 reads CASSFVRGTKETQYF. Here the CDR3 DNA reads TGTGCCAGCAGCTTTGTGCGGGGAACTAAAGAGACCCAGTACTTC. The V and J genes are TRBV7-6 and TRBJ2-5; weak D call: TRBD2 (6 bases). The germline CDR1 and CDR2 sequences are SGHVS and FNYEAQ. Trimming pared 3 bases from V and 3 bases from J, leaving 14 bases between. CDR3 size: 15 residues.